The clone carrying this T cell receptor (beta chain) occurred a few times. V was clipped by 0 bases and J by 1 base, with 10 bases between them. The CDR3 spans 15 residues. Germline V CDR1 and CDR2: SGHRS, YFSETQ. Sample time point: newly diagnosed GD, antithyroid drugs for less than 3 months. With RNA extracted from PBMCs as input, the TCR library was made. Guidelines of the American Thyroid Association were used to diagnose Graves' disease. The sample comes from a study of regulatory T cells in long-lasting Graves disease. In building TCR beta libraries, iRepertoire HTBI primers were used together with Arm-PCR of CDR3 regions. TCRdb used MiXCR to reprocess the multiplex PCR reads, holding one entry per CDR3 protein. Here the sample spans 580,000 or so distinct CDR3 sequences, roughly a sixth being singletons. The sample was also linked to a second study, of T cells in Graves' hyperthyroidism and ophthalmopathy. From that second work: The hyperthyroidism patients had all been newly diagnosed, and their disease duration was under 2 months. Their ages ranged from 18 to 65 years. Thyroid ultrasound, orbital computed tomography, clinical symptoms, and serum thyroxine and TRAb underpinned diagnoses. HTBI primers were the set used in a first-round RT-PCR of the TCR CDR3.

The sample in question was peripheral blood mononuclear cells (PBMCs), obtained at new diagnosis, from a patient treated with antithyroid drugs. The V call is TRBV5-1, the J call TRBJ1-1; D perhaps matches TRBD1 (5 bases). This clonotype originated in a man aged 18 to 30 with Graves disease. DNA for the CDR3: TGCGCCAGCAGCTTGGAAGGGGCCCCGAACACTGAAGCTTTCTTT. Translated: CASSLEGAPNTEAFF.